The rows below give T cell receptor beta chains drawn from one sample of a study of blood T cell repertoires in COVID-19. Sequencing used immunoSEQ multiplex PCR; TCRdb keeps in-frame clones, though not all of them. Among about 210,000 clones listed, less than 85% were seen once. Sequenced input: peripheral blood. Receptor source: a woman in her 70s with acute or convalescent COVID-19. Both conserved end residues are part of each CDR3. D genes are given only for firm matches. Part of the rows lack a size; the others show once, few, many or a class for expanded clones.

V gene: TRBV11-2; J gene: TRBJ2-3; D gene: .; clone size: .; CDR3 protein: CASSLGPGEGTDTQYF; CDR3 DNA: TGTGCCAGCAGCTTAGGCCCGGGGGAGGGCACAGATACGCAGTATTTT
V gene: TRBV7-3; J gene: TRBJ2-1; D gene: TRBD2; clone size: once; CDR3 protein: CASSGTGGWNEQFF; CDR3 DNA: TGTGCCAGCAGCGGCACGGGGGGTTGGAATGAGCAGTTCTTC
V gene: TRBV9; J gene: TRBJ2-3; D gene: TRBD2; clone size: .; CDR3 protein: CASSVDEEASGGGTDTQYF; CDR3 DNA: TGTGCCAGCAGCGTGGATGAAGAGGCTAGCGGGGGGGGCACAGATACGCAGTATTTT
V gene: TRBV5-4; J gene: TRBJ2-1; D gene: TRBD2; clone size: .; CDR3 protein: CASGSGGEWYEQFF; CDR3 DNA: TGTGCCAGCGGTAGCGGGGGGGAGTGGTATGAGCAGTTCTTC
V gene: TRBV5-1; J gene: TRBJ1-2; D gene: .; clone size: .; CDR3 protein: CASSYDNSRGYGYTF; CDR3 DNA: TGCGCCAGCAGCTACGACAATTCCCGGGGCTATGGCTACACCTTC
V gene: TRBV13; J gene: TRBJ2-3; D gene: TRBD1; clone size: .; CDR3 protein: CASSLRDRYSTDTQYF; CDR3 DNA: TGTGCCAGCAGCCTAAGGGACAGATATAGCACAGATACGCAGTATTTT
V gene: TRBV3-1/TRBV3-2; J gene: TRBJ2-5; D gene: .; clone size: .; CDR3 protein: CASSHRSVETQYF; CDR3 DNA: TGTGCCAGCAGCCATCGCAGCGTGGAGACCCAGTACTTC
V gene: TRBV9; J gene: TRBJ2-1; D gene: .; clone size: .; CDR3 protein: CASSVGRQAWNEQFF; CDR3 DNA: TGTGCCAGCAGCGTAGGGAGACAGGCCTGGAATGAGCAGTTCTTC
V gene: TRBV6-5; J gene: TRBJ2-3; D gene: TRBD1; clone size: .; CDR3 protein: CASRQTGTTDTQYF; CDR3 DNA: TGTGCCAGCAGGCAGACAGGGACCACAGATACGCAGTATTTT
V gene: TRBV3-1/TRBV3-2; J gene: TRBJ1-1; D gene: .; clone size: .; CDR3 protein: CATVTSNRAFF; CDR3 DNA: TGTGCCACGGTAACCTCTAATAGAGCTTTCTTT
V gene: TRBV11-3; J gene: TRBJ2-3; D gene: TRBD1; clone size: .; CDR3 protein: CASSLGQGQGYTDTQYF; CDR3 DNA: TGTGCCAGCAGCTTAGGACAGGGACAGGGGTACACAGATACGCAGTATTTT
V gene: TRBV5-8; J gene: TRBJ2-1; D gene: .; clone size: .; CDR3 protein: CASGSPGRYNEQFF; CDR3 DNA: TGTGCCAGCGGGTCTCCTGGGAGATACAATGAGCAGTTCTTC
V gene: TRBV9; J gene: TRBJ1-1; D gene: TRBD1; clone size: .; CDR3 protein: CASSSGQANTEAFF; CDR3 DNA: TGTGCCAGCAGCTCGGGACAGGCGAACACTGAAGCTTTCTTT
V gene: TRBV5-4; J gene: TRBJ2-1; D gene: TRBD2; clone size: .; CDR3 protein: CASSQSGGAPREQFF; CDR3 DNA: TGTGCCAGCAGCCAAAGCGGGGGGGCGCCGAGAGAGCAGTTCTTC
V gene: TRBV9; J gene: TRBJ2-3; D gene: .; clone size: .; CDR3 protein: CASSPHGISTDTQYF; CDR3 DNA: TGTGCCAGCAGCCCCCACGGGATTAGCACAGATACGCAGTATTTT
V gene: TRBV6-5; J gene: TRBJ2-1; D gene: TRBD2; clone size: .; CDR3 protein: CAVKSGDSYNEQFF; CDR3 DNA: TGTGCCGTCAAGAGCGGGGACTCCTACAATGAGCAGTTCTTC
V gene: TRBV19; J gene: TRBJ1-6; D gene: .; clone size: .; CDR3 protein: CASSIIGGSPLHF; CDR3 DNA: TGTGCCAGTAGTATCATAGGGGGATCACCCCTCCACTTT
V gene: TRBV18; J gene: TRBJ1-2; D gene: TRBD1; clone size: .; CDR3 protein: CASSPREQGVSGYTF; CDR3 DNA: TGTGCCAGCTCACCACGCGAGCAGGGGGTCTCTGGCTACACCTTC
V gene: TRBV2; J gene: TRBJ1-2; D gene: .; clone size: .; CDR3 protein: CASSETLGGYTF; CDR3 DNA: TGTGCCAGCAGTGAAACTTTGGGCGGCTACACCTTC
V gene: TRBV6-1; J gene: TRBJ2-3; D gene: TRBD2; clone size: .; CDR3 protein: CASSERVSSGGAIDTQYF; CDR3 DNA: TGTGCCAGCAGTGAAAGGGTCTCTAGCGGGGGGGCCATAGATACGCAGTATTTT
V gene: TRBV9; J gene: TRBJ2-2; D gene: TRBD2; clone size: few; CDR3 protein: CASTRGGPNTGELFF; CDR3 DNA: TGTGCCAGCACCCGCGGGGGGCCGAACACCGGGGAGCTGTTTTTT
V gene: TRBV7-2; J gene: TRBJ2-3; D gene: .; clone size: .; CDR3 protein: CASSFQGTDTQYF; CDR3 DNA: TGTGCCAGCAGCTTTCAGGGAACAGATACGCAGTATTTT
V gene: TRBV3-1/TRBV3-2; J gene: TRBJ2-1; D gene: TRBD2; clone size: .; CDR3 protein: CASSQGLAGNNEQFF; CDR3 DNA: TGTGCCAGCAGCCAAGGTCTAGCGGGGAATAATGAGCAGTTCTTC
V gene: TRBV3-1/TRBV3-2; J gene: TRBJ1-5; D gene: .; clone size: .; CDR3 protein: CASSQATRQPQHF; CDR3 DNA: TGTGCCAGCAGCCAAGCAACGAGGCAGCCCCAGCATTTT
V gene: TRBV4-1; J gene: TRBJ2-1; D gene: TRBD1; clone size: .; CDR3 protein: CASSHADRVRNEQFF; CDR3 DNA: TGCGCCAGCAGCCACGCGGACAGGGTACGAAATGAGCAGTTCTTC
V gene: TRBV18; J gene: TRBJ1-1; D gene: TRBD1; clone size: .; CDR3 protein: CASSPDPGQGTFF; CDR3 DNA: TGTGCCAGCTCACCCGACCCGGGACAGGGGACTTTCTTT
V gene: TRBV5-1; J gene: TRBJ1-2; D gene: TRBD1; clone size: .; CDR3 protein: CASSRGGVGELSDYGYTF; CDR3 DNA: TGCGCCAGCAGCCGAGGGGGCGTGGGGGAACTCAGTGACTATGGCTACACCTTC
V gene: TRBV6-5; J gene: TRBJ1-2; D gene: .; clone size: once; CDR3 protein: CASSRPRGDDGYTF; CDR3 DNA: TGTGCCAGCAGCCGACCCCGCGGAGATGATGGCTACACCTTC
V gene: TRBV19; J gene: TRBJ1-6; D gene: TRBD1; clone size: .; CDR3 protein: CASSFGTAIGSPLHF; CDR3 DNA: TGTGCCAGTAGTTTCGGGACAGCCATTGGCTCACCCCTCCACTTT
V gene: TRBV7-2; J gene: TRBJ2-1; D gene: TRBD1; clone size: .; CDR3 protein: CASSRTGGLGGNEQFF; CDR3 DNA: TGTGCCAGCAGCCGGACAGGGGGCCTCGGCGGGAATGAGCAGTTCTTC
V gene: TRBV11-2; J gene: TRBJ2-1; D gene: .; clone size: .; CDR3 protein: CASSPQQVGHNEQFF; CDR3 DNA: TGTGCCAGCAGCCCCCAGCAGGTTGGGCACAATGAGCAGTTCTTC
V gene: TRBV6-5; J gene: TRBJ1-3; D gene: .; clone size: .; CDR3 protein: CASSYSQSSGNTIYF; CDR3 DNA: TGTGCCAGCAGTTACTCACAGAGCTCTGGAAACACCATATATTTT
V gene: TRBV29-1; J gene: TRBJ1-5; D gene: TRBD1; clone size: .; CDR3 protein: CSAIQGAGNQPQHF; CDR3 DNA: TGCAGCGCAATTCAGGGGGCCGGCAATCAGCCCCAGCATTTT
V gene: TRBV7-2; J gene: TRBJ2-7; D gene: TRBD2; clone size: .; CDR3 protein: CASSLGGWEGSYEQYF; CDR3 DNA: TGTGCCAGCAGCTTAGGGGGTTGGGAGGGGAGTTACGAGCAGTACTTC
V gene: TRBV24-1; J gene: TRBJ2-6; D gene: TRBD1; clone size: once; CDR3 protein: CATSARTGQHSGANVLTF; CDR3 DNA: TGTGCCACCAGTGCTCGGACAGGGCAGCACTCTGGGGCCAACGTCCTGACTTTC
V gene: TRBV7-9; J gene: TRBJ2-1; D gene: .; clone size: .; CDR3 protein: CASSLVSGVDEQFF; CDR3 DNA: TGTGCCAGCAGCTTAGTGAGCGGTGTAGATGAGCAGTTCTTC
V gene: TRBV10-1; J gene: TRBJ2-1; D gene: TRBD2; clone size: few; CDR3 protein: CASIQTSGGDYNEQFF; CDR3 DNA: TGCGCCAGCATTCAGACTAGCGGGGGAGATTACAATGAGCAGTTCTTC
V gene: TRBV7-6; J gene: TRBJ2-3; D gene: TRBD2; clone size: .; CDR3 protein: CASSTMGGGSTDTQYF; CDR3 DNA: TGTGCCAGCAGCACGATGGGGGGGGGTAGCACAGATACGCAGTATTTT
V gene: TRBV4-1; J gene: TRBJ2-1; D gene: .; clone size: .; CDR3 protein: CASSHSLADLSYNEQFF; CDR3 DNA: TGCGCCAGCAGCCACTCCTTAGCGGACCTTTCCTACAATGAGCAGTTCTTC
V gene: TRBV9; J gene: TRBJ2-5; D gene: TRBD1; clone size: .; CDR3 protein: CASSSGTGETQYF; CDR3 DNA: TGTGCCAGCAGCTCAGGGACAGGGGAGACCCAGTACTTC
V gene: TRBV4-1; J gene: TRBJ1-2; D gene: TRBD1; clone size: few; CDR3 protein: CASSQDIIGQVGGYTF; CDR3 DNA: TGCGCCAGCAGCCAAGATATTATCGGACAGGTCGGAGGCTACACCTTC
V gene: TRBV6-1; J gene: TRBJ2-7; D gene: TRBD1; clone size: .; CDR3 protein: CASSEMRTGALGEQYF; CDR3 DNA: TGTGCCAGCAGTGAAATGCGGACAGGGGCTCTAGGCGAGCAGTACTTC
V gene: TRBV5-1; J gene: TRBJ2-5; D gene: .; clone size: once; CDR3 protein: CASSLGPQGEETQYF; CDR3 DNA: TGCGCCAGCAGCTTGGGACCTCAGGGCGAAGAGACCCAGTACTTC